The clone carrying this T cell receptor (beta chain) was picked up one time. Using immunoSEQ multiplex PCR, the repertoire was profiled, and TCRdb retains in-frame clones only, with some absent. The sample yields about 120,000 clones, almost 95% seen once. The CDR3 covers 16 residues. V was shortened by 6 bases and J by 8 bases, with 20 bases between the two germline ends. Looked up from germline, CDR1 is MNHEY and CDR2 is SMNVEV (reference sequence). The data were obtained in a study of T cell responses to AZD1222 COVID-19 vaccine. Overall study: Second doses were pooled across both intervals (about 4 or about 12 weeks).

The clonotype originates from an adult in good health. This chain joins TRBV27 and TRBJ1-6; possible D gene TRBD1, 5 bases. The input for sequencing was peripheral blood, taken on day 0 of AZD1222 vaccination. The CDR3 sequence is CASSGGGSHRDSPLHF. The CDR3 DNA reads TGTGCCAGCAGCGGGGGGGGGAGCCATCGCGATTCACCCCTCCACTTT.